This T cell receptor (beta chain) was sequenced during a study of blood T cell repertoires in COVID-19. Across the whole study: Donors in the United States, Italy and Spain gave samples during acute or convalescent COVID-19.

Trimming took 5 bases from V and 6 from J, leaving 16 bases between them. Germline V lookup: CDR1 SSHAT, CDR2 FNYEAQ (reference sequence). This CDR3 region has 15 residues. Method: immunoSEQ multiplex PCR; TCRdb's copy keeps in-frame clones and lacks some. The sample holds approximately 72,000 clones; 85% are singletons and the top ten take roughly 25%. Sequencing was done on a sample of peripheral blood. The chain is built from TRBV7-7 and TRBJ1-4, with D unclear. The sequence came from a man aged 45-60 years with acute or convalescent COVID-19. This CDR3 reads CASSLGRGRDEKLFF. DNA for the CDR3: TGTGCCAGCAGCCTTGGTCGTGGGAGAGATGAAAAACTGTTTTTT. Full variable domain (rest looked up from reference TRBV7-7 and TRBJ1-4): GAGVSQSPRYKVTKRGQDVTLRCDPISSHATLYWYQQALGQGPEFLTYFNYEAQPDKSGLPSDRFSAERPEGSISTLTIQRTEQRDSAMYRCASSLGRGRDEKLFFGSGTQLSVL.